This T cell receptor (beta chain) comes out of a study of glioma-infiltrating T cells. This clonotype was counted once. The antigen remains undetermined. TCR alpha and beta CDR3 regions were amplified from RNA using iRepertoire nested multiplex PCR. TCRdb used MiXCR to reprocess the multiplex PCR reads, holding one entry per CDR3 protein. The sample shows tens of thousands of distinct CDR3 sequences, 35% to 45% of them seen only once. V dropped 4 bases and J dropped 0 bases, with 12 bases sitting between them. CDR3 length: 15 residues. Looked up from germline, CDR1 is MGHRA and CDR2 is YSYEKL. Whole-study findings and limits: Above-expected tissue-blood divergence occurred in all gliomas, most in low-grade ones. Only very few CDR3 sequences appeared in both tissue and blood.

Specimen: glioma tissue, nonneoplastic brain tissue, or PBMCs (not recorded which). V usage is TRBV4-1 and J usage is TRBJ1-2; D gene unclear. The receptor was isolated from a human donor with low-grade glioma or glioblastoma, undergoing nonglioma brain surgery, or in good health (not recorded which). The CDR3 is CASSLRTAANYGYTF. CDR3 bases: TGCGCCAGCAGCCTAAGGACGGCAGCTAACTATGGCTACACCTTC.